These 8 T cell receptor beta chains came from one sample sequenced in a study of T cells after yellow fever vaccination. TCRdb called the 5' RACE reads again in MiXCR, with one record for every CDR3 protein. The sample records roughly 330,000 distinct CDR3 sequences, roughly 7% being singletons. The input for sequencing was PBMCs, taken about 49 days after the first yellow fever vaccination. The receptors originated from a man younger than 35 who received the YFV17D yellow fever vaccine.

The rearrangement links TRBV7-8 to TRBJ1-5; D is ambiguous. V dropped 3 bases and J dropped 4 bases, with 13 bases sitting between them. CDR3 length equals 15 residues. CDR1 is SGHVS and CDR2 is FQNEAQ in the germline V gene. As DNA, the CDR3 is TGTGCCAGCAGCTTTGACACACAAGAGAATCAGCCCCAGCATTTT. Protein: CASSFDTQENQPQHF.

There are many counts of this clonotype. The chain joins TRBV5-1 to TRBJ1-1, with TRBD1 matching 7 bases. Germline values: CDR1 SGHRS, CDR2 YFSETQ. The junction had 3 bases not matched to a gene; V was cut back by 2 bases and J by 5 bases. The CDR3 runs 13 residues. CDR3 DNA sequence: TGCGCCAGCAGCTTCCAGGGGGAAACTGAAGCTTTCTTT. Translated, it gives CASSFQGETEAFF.

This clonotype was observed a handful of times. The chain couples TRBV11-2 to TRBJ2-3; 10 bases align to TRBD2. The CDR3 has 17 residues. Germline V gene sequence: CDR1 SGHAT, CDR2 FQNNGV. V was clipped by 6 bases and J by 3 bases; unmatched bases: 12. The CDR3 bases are TGTGCCAGCAGTCCCGGGGCTAGCGGGGGAAGAACAGATACGCAGTATTTT. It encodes CASSPGASGGRTDTQYF. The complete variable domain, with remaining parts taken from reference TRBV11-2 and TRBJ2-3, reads EAGVAQSPRYKIIEKRQSVAFWCNPISGHATLYWYQQILGQGPKLLIQFQNNGVVDDSQLPKDRFSAERLKGVDSTLKIQPAKLEDSAVYLCASSPGASGGRTDTQYFGPGTRLTVL.

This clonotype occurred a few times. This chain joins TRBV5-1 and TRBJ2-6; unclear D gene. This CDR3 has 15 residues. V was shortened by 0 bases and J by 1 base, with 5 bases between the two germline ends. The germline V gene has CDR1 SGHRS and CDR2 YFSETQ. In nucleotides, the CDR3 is TGCGCCAGCAGCTTGGTGCAGTCTGGGGCCAACGTCCTGACTTTC. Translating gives CASSLVQSGANVLTF.

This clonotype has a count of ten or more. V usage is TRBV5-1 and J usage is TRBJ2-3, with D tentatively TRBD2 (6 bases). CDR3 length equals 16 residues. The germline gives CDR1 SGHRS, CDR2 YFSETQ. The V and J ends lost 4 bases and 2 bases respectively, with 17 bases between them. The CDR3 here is CASSARGGGNTDTQYF. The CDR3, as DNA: TGCGCCAGCAGCGCCCGAGGAGGCGGGAACACAGATACGCAGTATTTT.

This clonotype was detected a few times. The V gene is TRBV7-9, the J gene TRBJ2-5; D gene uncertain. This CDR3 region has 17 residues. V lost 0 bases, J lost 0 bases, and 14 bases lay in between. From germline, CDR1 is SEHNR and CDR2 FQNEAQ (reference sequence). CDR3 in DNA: TGTGCCAGCAGCTTAGCGCCGGGTTTCGGGTACCAAGAGACCCAGTACTTC. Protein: CASSLAPGFGYQETQYF. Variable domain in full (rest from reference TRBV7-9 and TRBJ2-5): DTGVSQNPRHKITKRGQNVTFRCDPISEHNRLYWYRQTLGQGPEFLTYFQNEAQLEKSRLLSDRFSAERPKGSFSTLEIQRTEQGDSAMYLCASSLAPGFGYQETQYFGPGTRLLVL.

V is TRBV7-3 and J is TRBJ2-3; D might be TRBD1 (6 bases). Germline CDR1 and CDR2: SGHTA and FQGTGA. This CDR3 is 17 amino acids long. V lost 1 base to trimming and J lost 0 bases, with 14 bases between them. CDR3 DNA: TGTGCCAGCAGCTTAATGGGCAGGGGCCTAAGCACAGATACGCAGTATTTT. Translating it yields CASSLMGRGLSTDTQYF.

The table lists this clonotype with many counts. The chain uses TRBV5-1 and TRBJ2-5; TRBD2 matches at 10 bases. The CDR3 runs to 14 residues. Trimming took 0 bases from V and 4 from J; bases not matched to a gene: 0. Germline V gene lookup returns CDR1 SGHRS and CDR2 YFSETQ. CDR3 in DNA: TGCGCCAGCAGCTTGGAGCGGGGGGGAGAGACCCAGTACTTC. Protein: CASSLERGGETQYF.